This T cell receptor beta chain was captured in a study of blood T cell repertoires in COVID-19. Across the whole study: PBMCs, B-cell-depleted T cells, or T cells were the source of the cDNA or gDNA that made up the material.

The length of the CDR3 is 15 residues. CDR1 SNHLY and CDR2 FYNNEI come from the germline V gene. The ends were cut back, 6 bases at V and 4 bases at J, with 18 bases in the middle. Authors' analysis steps: Nucleated cell number was recorded as an estimate derived from reference gene primer amplification. Sequenced by immunoSEQ multiplex PCR; TCRdb stores in-frame clones only, minus some. From that table come the V and J calls and clone size; the DNA was used to work out D and trimming. Of under 250,000 clones in the sample, more than 75% are singletons; the top ten hold under 2%. The chain joins TRBV2 to TRBJ1-1; the D is unclear. Sample: peripheral blood. The receptor was derived from a woman between 55 and 75 years old who had recovered from COVID-19. The CDR3 sequence: CASRKTNLSGTEAFF. In DNA form, the CDR3 reads TGTGCCAGCAGGAAGACCAACTTGTCGGGCACTGAAGCTTTCTTT.